Listed here are 17 T cell receptor beta chains from one sample, sequenced in a study of CD8+ T cells in alopecia areata (dated by TCRdb to between 2018 and 2020). Explained via the paper, the treatment or condition label denotes: oral pan-JAK inhibitor, 5-10 mg twice daily. Library generation was performed with the immunoSEQ multiplex PCR assay. To provide template for TCR sequencing, every sample had RNA extracted and reverse transcribed into cDNA. Held by TCRdb, this immuneACCESS table contains in-frame sequences only and omits some clones. Under half of the omission traces to an unresolved V gene where checked; the cause of the rest is unknown. The sample records 150,000 to 200,000 clones, under 80% of which are singletons. Together, the top ten hold 1.3% of the sample. The specimen comprised CD4+ T cells sorted from blood, sampled between weeks 49 and 50, from a patient treated with tofacitinib. The receptors originated from a human donor with alopecia areata.

This clone was detected many times. V usage is TRBV7-8 and J usage is TRBJ2-7; D possibly corresponds to TRBD2 (5 bases). V dropped 5 bases and J dropped 4 bases, with 12 bases sitting between them. The CDR3 contains 13 residues. The germline V gene encodes CDR1 SGHVS and CDR2 FQNEAQ. Here the CDR3 reads CASSQAAHYEQYF. The DNA for the CDR3 is TGTGCCAGCAGCCAAGCGGCGCATTACGAGCAGTACTTC.

The chain recombines TRBV5-1 with TRBJ2-5, with D tentatively TRBD2 (5 bases). The CDR3 is 14 residues long. From germline, CDR1 is SGHRS and CDR2 YFSETQ. The V and J ends lost 5 bases and 2 bases respectively, with 13 bases between them. The CDR3 sequence is CASSDEGQQETQYF. The CDR3 DNA is TGCGCCAGCAGTGATGAGGGCCAGCAAGAGACCCAGTACTTC.

In the case of this clone: The same CDR3 can be traced to other DNA sequences in this sample. This chain joins TRBV29-1 and TRBJ2-5; D gene unclear. In germline, CDR1 is SQVTM, CDR2 ANQGSEA. The CDR3 has 11 amino acids. V shed 7 bases and J shed 0 bases, with 6 bases lying between them. In nucleotides, the CDR3 is TGCAGCGCATCGTACCAAGAGACCCAGTACTTC. Its translation is CSASYQETQYF.

The chain uses TRBV6-6 and TRBJ1-6; D remains unclear. Looked up from germline, CDR1 is MNHNY and CDR2 is SVGAGI (reference sequence). The germline V and J ends were trimmed by 0 bases and 1 base, with 7 bases remaining between them. The CDR3 loop spans 16 amino acids. Here the CDR3 DNA reads TGTGCCAGCAGTTACTCTCGGGTTTCCTATAATTCACCCCTCCACTTT. Its protein is CASSYSRVSYNSPLHF.

V and J are TRBV27 and TRBJ2-5; TRBD2 might be the D (5 bases). Germline V lookup: CDR1 MNHEY, CDR2 SMNVEV (reference sequence). The CDR3 spans 13 residues. Trimming took 6 bases from V and 7 from J, leaving 15 bases between them. The CDR3 reads CASSQREIGTQYF. The CDR3 DNA reads TGTGCCAGCAGCCAGAGGGAGATCGGGACCCAGTACTTC.

The V gene is TRBV29-1, the J gene TRBJ1-1; D is undetermined. Germline-derived CDR1 and CDR2 are SQVTM and ANQGSEA. V was clipped by 4 bases and J by 1 base, with 10 bases between them. CDR3 length: 13 amino acids. The CDR3: CSVGVGGNTEAFF. CDR3 DNA: TGCAGCGTTGGGGTGGGAGGGAACACTGAAGCTTTCTTT.

This clone has only a few counts. The rearrangement uses TRBV29-1 and TRBJ2-6, with D tentatively TRBD2 (5 bases). V shed 4 bases and J shed 2 bases, with 9 bases lying between them. Looked up from germline, CDR1 is SQVTM and CDR2 is ANQGSEA. This CDR3 contains 14 residues. DNA for the CDR3: TGCAGCGTTGGCGGAGGTCCTGGGGCCAACGTCCTGACTTTC. Protein: CSVGGGPGANVLTF.

This rearrangement joins TRBV14 to TRBJ2-5; the D is unclear. Germline CDR1 is SGHDN and CDR2 is FVKESK. There are 14 residues in the CDR3. V lost 3 bases and J 5 bases, leaving 13 bases between the germline ends. The DNA for the CDR3 is TGTGCCAGCAGCCAGCTTTTCGTATGGGAGACCCAGTACTTC. It encodes CASSQLFVWETQYF.

The chain couples TRBV29-1 to TRBJ1-1; no definite D call. The germline V gene has CDR1 SQVTM and CDR2 ANQGSEA. Trimming took 7 bases from V and 5 from J, leaving 11 bases between them. This CDR3 has 11 residues. The CDR3: CSAPGGTEAFF. In DNA form, the CDR3 reads TGCAGCGCCCCGGGCGGTACTGAAGCTTTCTTT.

CDR3 coding DNA: TGCAGCGTTATGAGGGGGCTTGGCACTGAAGCTTTCTTT. This encodes CSVMRGLGTEAFF. V gene TRBV29-1 combines with J gene TRBJ1-1, with 7 bases fitting TRBD1. CDR1 SQVTM and CDR2 ANQGSEA come from the germline V gene. This CDR3 spans 13 amino acids. Trimming cost V 5 bases and J 4 bases; bases outside gene matches: 7.

This clone was seen only a few times. This chain links TRBV2 with TRBJ2-3; D ambiguous. V was cut by 6 bases and J by 2 bases, with 12 bases left in between. From germline, CDR1 is SNHLY and CDR2 FYNNEI. This CDR3 spans 14 amino acids. The DNA for the CDR3 is TGTGCCAGCAGCGCCAGAGTTGACACAGATACGCAGTATTTT. It is translated as CASSARVDTDTQYF.

In its sample, this clone was seen many times. Distinct nucleotide sequences in the sample also encode this CDR3. V usage is TRBV7-2 and J usage is TRBJ1-1, with D tentatively TRBD1 (5 bases). CDR3 length equals 14 residues. The germline V and J ends were trimmed by 3 bases and 2 bases, with 10 bases remaining between them. In germline, CDR1 is SGHTA, CDR2 FQGNSA. CDR3 region: CASSFSGDNTEAFF. The CDR3 nucleotides read TGTGCCAGCAGCTTCTCGGGGGACAACACTGAAGCTTTCTTT.

V and J are TRBV7-9 and TRBJ2-7; 7 positions agree with TRBD1. In germline, CDR1 is SEHNR, CDR2 FQNEAQ (reference sequence). The CDR3 length is 15 residues. The trim removed 4 bases at V and 5 bases at J, leaving 11 bases unmatched. This chain's CDR3 is CASSYKTGNLDEQYF. CDR3 DNA sequence: TGTGCCAGCAGCTATAAGACAGGGAATCTCGACGAGCAGTACTTC.

The V and J genes are TRBV6-1 and TRBJ1-2; D is uncertain. Germline V gene sequence: CDR1 MNHNS, CDR2 SASEGT. V was shortened by 7 bases and J by 3 bases, with 12 bases between the two germline ends. The CDR3 has 13 amino acids. CDR3 DNA: TGTGCCAGCATGGTCGGATGGGACTATGGCTACACCTTC. It codes for CASMVGWDYGYTF.

This clone has more than one count but fewer than ten. This chain uses TRBV29-1 with TRBJ1-1, with TRBD1 matching 8 bases. Germline values: CDR1 SQVTM, CDR2 ANQGSEA. CDR3 length: 14 residues. J was trimmed by 4 bases and V by 6 bases; bases with no gene match: 10. CDR3 protein: CSVRKTGVVTEAFF. CDR3 in DNA: TGCAGCGTCCGCAAGACAGGGGTTGTCACTGAAGCTTTCTTT.

The V call is TRBV29-1, the J call TRBJ1-2; 10 nucleotides line up with TRBD1. CDR3 length: 13 amino acids. Germline V gene data show CDR1 as SQVTM and CDR2 as ANQGSEA. Trimming took 6 bases from V and 7 from J; bases not matched to a gene: 8. Written as DNA, the CDR3 is TGCAGCGTCCCCTCCGGGACAGGGGCTGGCTACACCTTC. Encoded protein: CSVPSGTGAGYTF.

The chain carries TRBV3-1 (or the pseudogene TRBV3-2) and TRBJ1-2; D uncertain. CDR1 is LGHDT and CDR2 is YNNKEL in the germline V gene (reference sequence). The CDR3 covers 9 residues. Trimming cost V 4 bases and J 10 bases, with 4 bases left between them. CDR3 residues: CASSPPYTF. The CDR3, as DNA: TGTGCCAGCAGCCCCCCCTACACCTTC.